The 9 T cell receptor beta chains below all came from one sample that was sequenced in a study of blood T cell repertoires in COVID-19. The repertoire was sequenced with immunoSEQ multiplex PCR; TCRdb's copy has only in-frame clones and lacks some. There are about 250,000 clones in the sample; roughly 88% occur only once, and around 6.5% lies in the top ten. The sample taken for sequencing was peripheral blood. These receptors were taken from a woman aged 25 to 45 with COVID-19, enrolled during active disease.

This CDR3 reads CASTPDSYEQYF. CDR3 coding DNA: TGTGCCAGCACCCCGGACAGCTACGAGCAGTACTTC. The rearrangement uses TRBV2 and TRBJ2-7; tentatively, D is TRBD1 (6 bases). This CDR3 is 12 amino acids long. V shed 7 bases and J shed 3 bases, with 10 bases lying between them. The germline CDR1 and CDR2 sequences are SNHLY and FYNNEI.

The chain employs TRBV10-3 and TRBJ1-4, with D perhaps TRBD1 (5 bases). Germline-derived CDR1 and CDR2 are ENHRY and SYGVKD. Trimming pared 6 bases from V and 4 bases from J, leaving 18 bases between. The CDR3 is made up of 16 amino acids. Here the CDR3 reads CAIRTATRGFNEKLFF. DNA of the CDR3: TGTGCCATCAGGACAGCAACTCGGGGGTTTAATGAAAAACTGTTTTTT.

This chain uses TRBV18 with TRBJ1-2; 8 bases are a match to TRBD1. Germline V gene sequence: CDR1 KGHSH, CDR2 LQKENI. The CDR3 extends over 15 amino acids. Trimming took 2 bases from V and 4 from J; bases not matched to a gene: 6. The CDR3 reads CASSPSGRGPYGYTF. The CDR3 DNA sequence: TGTGCCAGCTCACCATCTGGCAGGGGGCCCTATGGCTACACCTTC.

The J gene is TRBJ1-1, the V gene TRBV30; maybe TRBD1 (6 bases). CDR3 length: 13 amino acids. Trimming removed 7 bases at V and 1 base at J, with 13 bases between. Germline V gene sequence: CDR1 GTSNPN, CDR2 SVGIG (reference sequence). CDR3 sequence: CASDRSSNTEAFF. Written as DNA, the CDR3 is TGTGCCTCAGACAGGAGTTCGAACACTGAAGCTTTCTTT.

The chain is built from TRBV7-2 and TRBJ2-3, with 8 bases lining up with TRBD2. V dropped 5 bases and J dropped 6; count of bases not matched to a gene: 13. The CDR3 runs 16 residues. Germline assignment: CDR1 SGHTA and CDR2 FQGNSA. The CDR3 loop reads CASSPPGLEGVDTQYF. CDR3 coding DNA: TGTGCCAGCAGCCCGCCGGGACTAGAGGGGGTGGATACGCAGTATTTT.

This sequence joins TRBV10-3 and TRBJ1-4; 8 bases are a match to TRBD1. The CDR3 length is 14 residues. Germline V CDR1 and CDR2: ENHRY, SYGVKD. The junction had 3 bases not matched to a gene; V was cut back by 6 bases and J by 3 bases. CDR3 in DNA: TGTGCCATCAGCCAGGGGGCACCTAATGAAAAACTGTTTTTT. It codes for CAISQGAPNEKLFF.

This chain connects TRBV5-6 to TRBJ1-6; 9 positions agree with TRBD1. The CDR3 runs to 14 residues. Losses at the gene ends were 3 bases for V and 12 bases for J; bases not matched to a gene: 7. Germline V gene lookup returns CDR1 SGHDT and CDR2 YYEEEE. The CDR3 loop is CASSWGTGNLPLHF. Written as DNA, the CDR3 is TGTGCCAGCAGCTGGGGGACAGGGAATCTACCCCTCCACTTT.

This clone has a single count. This chain connects TRBV4-2 to TRBJ2-1, with TRBD2 matching over 13 bases. Germline CDR1 and CDR2: LGHNA and YNFKEQ. The CDR3 is 17 residues long. Unmatched junction bases numbered 7, after V lost 0 bases and J lost 8 bases. The chain's CDR3 is CASSQDPTSGGAHEQFF. CDR3 coding DNA: TGTGCCAGCAGCCAAGATCCTACTAGCGGGGGGGCCCATGAGCAGTTCTTC.

The CDR3 here is CASSEAASDTQYF. In DNA form, the CDR3 reads TGTGCCAGCAGTGAAGCGGCCTCAGATACGCAGTATTTT. The rearrangement links TRBV25-1 to TRBJ2-3, with no clear D. V was shortened by 2 bases and J by 4 bases, with 7 bases between the two germline ends. Germline loops: CDR1 MGHDK, CDR2 SYGVNS. The CDR3 loop spans 13 amino acids.